The 18 T cell receptor beta chains given below trace back to one sample, sequenced in a study of T cell repertoires in cytomegalovirus infection. TCRdb recomputed calls from the reads with MiXCR, one row per CDR3 protein. The sample includes tens of thousands of distinct CDR3 sequences, roughly a fifth of them seen just once. Their antigens remain unidentified. This material consisted of CD8+ T cells from cultured PBMCs, taken from culture after CMV antigen stimulation. The receptors derive from a human donor in good health (CMV status not recorded). Some clones in this sample may be carry-over from other donors' samples.

Ten or more counts support this clonotype. The J gene is TRBJ2-5, the V gene TRBV11-2, with D perhaps given as TRBD1 or TRBD2 (5 bases each). The CDR3 runs 15 residues. Trimming stripped 6 bases from V and 0 bases from J, with 14 bases between. Germline CDR1 SGHAT, CDR2 FQNNGV. CDR3 in amino acids: CASSLMGVYQETQYF. The CDR3 nucleotides are TGTGCCAGCAGTCTAATGGGGGTGTACCAAGAGACCCAGTACTTC. Using reference TRBV11-2 and TRBJ2-5 for the parts outside the CDR3, the full variable domain is EAGVAQSPRYKIIEKRQSVAFWCNPISGHATLYWYQQILGQGPKLLIQFQNNGVVDDSQLPKDRFSAERLKGVDSTLKIQPAKLEDSAVYLCASSLMGVYQETQYFGPGTRLLVL.

By sample share, this clonotype is medium-sized. The rearrangement links TRBV5-6 to TRBJ2-5, with 7 bases that match TRBD2. Trimming cost V 4 bases and J 0 bases; bases outside gene matches: 6. The V gene's germline CDR1 is SGHDT and CDR2 YYEEEE. This CDR3 contains 15 residues. CDR3 bases: TGTGCCAGCAGCCTAAGAGCGGGACACCAAGAGACCCAGTACTTC. Protein product: CASSLRAGHQETQYF.

By share, this clonotype counts as medium-sized (0.01 to 0.1%). The gene calls are TRBV28 and TRBJ1-6, with a possible D match to TRBD1 (6 bases). The length of the CDR3 is 14 residues. Looked up from germline, CDR1 is MDHEN and CDR2 is SYDVKM. V was pared by 6 bases and J by 6 bases, with 12 bases between. This chain's CDR3 is CASRRQVFNSPLHF. The CDR3 coding sequence is TGTGCCAGCAGGAGACAGGTTTTTAATTCACCCCTCCACTTT.

Remarks on this clonotype: This may arise from a read error, as a much more abundant clone is one base away. The chain is built from TRBV4-1 and TRBJ1-2; D not resolved. V was shortened by 0 bases and J by 8 bases, with 13 bases between the two germline ends. The V gene's germline CDR1 is MGHRA and CDR2 YSYEKL. This CDR3 contains 14 residues. The CDR3 protein is CASSQEVIGKGYTF. The CDR3 nucleotides read TGCGCCAGCAGCCAAGAAGTGATAGGGAAAGGCTACACCTTC.

This clonotype was seen at least ten times. The chain links TRBV4-3 to TRBJ2-6; 8 nucleotides agree with TRBD2. The CDR3 is made up of 17 amino acids. CDR1 LGHNA and CDR2 YSLEER come from the germline V gene. V gave up 2 bases and J gave up 1 base; unmatched junction bases: 4. This CDR3 reads CASSQKTGGSGANVLTF. The CDR3, as DNA: TGCGCCAGCAGCCAAAAAACGGGGGGGTCTGGGGCCAACGTCCTGACTTTC.

This clonotype appeared a few times. The chain is built from TRBV7-9 and TRBJ1-2; possible D gene TRBD1, 6 bases. Trimming stripped 5 bases from V and 0 bases from J, with 16 bases between. Germline loops: CDR1 SEHNR, CDR2 FQNEAQ (reference sequence). This CDR3 is built from 16 residues. CDR3 loop: CASSLDSLPANYGYTF. As DNA, the CDR3 is TGTGCCAGCAGCCTGGACAGCCTCCCCGCTAACTATGGCTACACCTTC.

CDR3 sequence: CASSRIKLNTGELFF. The CDR3 coding sequence is TGTGCCAGCAGCCGAATTAAGTTGAACACCGGGGAGCTGTTTTTT. V and J are TRBV28 and TRBJ2-2; D is unclear. The CDR3 has 15 amino acids. The V gene's germline CDR1 is MDHEN and CDR2 SYDVKM. V was shortened by 6 bases and J by 1 base, with 12 bases between the two germline ends.

The chain is built from TRBV28 and TRBJ1-5, with 8 bases that match TRBD1. Germline CDR1 is MDHEN and CDR2 is SYDVKM. The CDR3 loop spans 14 amino acids. V lost 6 bases and J lost 5; bases outside the gene matches: 6. Here the CDR3 DNA reads TGTGCCAGCAGAGGACAGGGAGGATATCAGCCCCAGCATTTT. This sequence encodes CASRGQGGYQPQHF.

This clonotype was observed at least ten times. The chain is built from TRBV5-6 and TRBJ2-3, with 8 bases that match TRBD2. The germline CDR1 and CDR2 sequences are SGHDT and YYEEEE. This CDR3 has 18 residues. V was clipped by 5 bases and J by 0 bases; unmatched bases: 14. CDR3 amino acids: CASRGASGGPFSTDTQYF. The CDR3 region has the DNA TGTGCCAGCAGGGGGGCAAGCGGGGGCCCGTTTAGCACAGATACGCAGTATTTT.

The rearrangement uses TRBV27 and TRBJ2-7, with D unclear. The CDR3 is 13 amino acids. Trimming cost V 6 bases and J 5 bases, with 14 bases left between them. Germline CDR1 and CDR2: MNHEY and SMNVEV (reference sequence). The CDR3 sequence is CASSLMWGNEQYF. DNA for the CDR3: TGTGCCAGCAGCCTCATGTGGGGAAACGAGCAGTACTTC.

In DNA form, the CDR3 reads TGCGCCCCCCGAGGCCGCGATGGCTACACCTTC. It specifies CAPRGRDGYTF. The chain combines TRBV10-2 with TRBJ1-2; D is unclear. Trimming took 11 bases from V and 6 from J, leaving 13 bases between them. The CDR3 is made up of 11 amino acids. CDR1 is WSHSY and CDR2 is SAAADI in the germline V gene.

This clonotype was recorded many times. V gene TRBV28 combines with J gene TRBJ1-1; D unresolved. The ends were cut back, 2 bases at V and 5 bases at J, with 15 bases in the middle. The CDR3 contains 15 residues. CDR1 is MDHEN, CDR2 SYDVKM, per germline. The CDR3 nucleotides read TGTGCCAGCAGTTTAGGGTCGGGGTTTCGGACTGAAGCTTTCTTT. Its protein is CASSLGSGFRTEAFF.

This clonotype was seen a handful of times. The rearrangement links TRBV4-1 to TRBJ1-1; possibly TRBD1 for D (5 bases). V was cut by 0 bases and J by 0 bases, with 11 bases left in between. Germline assignment: CDR1 MGHRA and CDR2 YSYEKL. This CDR3 has 16 amino acids. This CDR3 reads CASSQDRTGLNTEAFF. CDR3 DNA: TGCGCCAGCAGCCAAGATAGGACGGGACTGAACACTGAAGCTTTCTTT.

The chain employs TRBV2 and TRBJ1-5, with 8 bases identical to TRBD1. The germline V gene encodes CDR1 SNHLY and CDR2 FYNNEI. V lost 6 bases, J lost 5 bases, and 9 bases stayed unmatched. The CDR3 is 15 residues long. This CDR3 reads CASSATGANDQPQHF. CDR3 in DNA: TGTGCCAGCAGCGCGACAGGGGCGAACGATCAGCCCCAGCATTTT.

The chain combines TRBV12-3 or TRBV12-4 with TRBJ2-1; a weak D match, TRBD1 (6 bases). The CDR3 is 15 amino acids. Between the trimmed V and J ends, which lost 10 bases and 4 bases, there was a span of 20 bases. The CDR3: CANINDRDKYNEQFF. In DNA form, the CDR3 reads TGTGCCAACATCAATGACCGGGACAAATACAATGAGCAGTTCTTC.

This clonotype has at least ten counts. J is TRBJ1-2 and V is TRBV5-6; D is perhaps TRBD1 (5 bases). Per the germline V gene, CDR1 is SGHDT and CDR2 is YYEEEE. The CDR3 spans 14 residues. V was pared by 4 bases and J by 1 base, with 11 bases between. CDR3 in amino acids: CASSIGTGNYGYTF. The CDR3 DNA is TGTGCCAGCAGCATCGGGACGGGTAACTATGGCTACACCTTC.

In this sample, this clonotype turned up a few times. V and J are TRBV20-1 and TRBJ2-1, with 11 bases identical to TRBD2. The length of the CDR3 is 14 residues. The germline V gene has CDR1 DFQATT and CDR2 SNEGSKA (reference sequence). J lost 7 bases, V lost 6 bases, and 8 bases had no gene match. The CDR3 is CSAPGLAAENEQFF. The CDR3 nucleotides are TGCAGTGCACCGGGACTAGCGGCCGAGAATGAGCAGTTCTTC.

In its sample, this clonotype was seen many times. This chain links TRBV27 with TRBJ1-1; 7 bases agree with TRBD1. V shed 5 bases, J shed 0 bases, and the junction held 9 bases outside the gene matches. The length of the CDR3 is 16 residues. The germline CDR1 and CDR2 sequences are MNHEY and SMNVEV (reference sequence). DNA of the CDR3: TGTGCCAGCAGTCCCTGGGACAGAATTATGAACACTGAAGCTTTCTTT. It encodes CASSPWDRIMNTEAFF.